This record looks at one TCR beta chain sequence and its context. No antigen is known for it. Different DNA sequences within this sample yield the same CDR3. Profiling relied on immunoSEQ multiplex PCR, and the TCRdb table lists in-frame clones only, not all of them. The sample holds approximately 110,000 clones, about 95% seen once. The sample originates from a study of T cell responses to AZD1222 COVID-19 vaccine. On the study more broadly: Both about-4-week and about-12-week second-dose recipients were combined. Whole-study findings and limits: CD4 TCRs linked to vaccination spanned spike, dominating at 160-218 and 743-854. Targets within unmutated variant regions were reportedly found for nearly half of spike-specific TCRs. Spike-specific TCR repertoires showed rising breadth and depth after two AZD1222 doses.

This receptor was obtained from an adult in good health. The input for sequencing was peripheral blood, taken on day 0 of AZD1222 vaccination.

As DNA, the CDR3 is TGCGCCAGCAGCTTGGGACAGGGGGATTCACCCCTCCACTTT. Its translation is CASSLGQGDSPLHF. The chain uses TRBV5-1 and TRBJ1-6; TRBD1 agrees at 9 bases. Germline loops: CDR1 SGHRS, CDR2 YFSETQ. Unmatched junction bases numbered 0, after V lost 0 bases and J lost 8 bases. The CDR3 consists of 14 residues.